Presented here are 6 T cell receptor beta chains from one specimen sequenced in a study of Graves' ophthalmopathy and Graves' hyperthyroidism (dated by TCRdb to 2016 to 2019). The data were produced on an Illumina HiSeq 2000. For repertoire sequencing, TCR beta CDR3 regions were amplified from RNA transcripts. A first-round RT-PCR used HTBI primers with the Qiagen OneStep RT-PCR kit, followed by a second-round multiplex PCR, size selection and purification. Through fastp at Q25 and MiXCR, TCRdb rebuilt clones from the public reads, retaining in-frame beta chains. Under each unique CDR3 protein, matching rows form one entry showing the most common genes and DNA. In all, the sample holds fewer than 600,000 distinct CDR3 sequences, and approximately 15% of those were seen once. The ten largest clones add up to approximately 9.8% of the sample. Sample: blood. These TCRs come from a woman in her thirties with Graves' ophthalmopathy. Donor details come from another sample of the same person, matched by shared clones.

This clonotype occurred many times. The CDR3 DNA is TGTGCCAGCAGCTTAGCGGCAGGGACGGAGACCCAGTACTTC. Its protein is CASSLAAGTETQYF. The chain uses TRBV7-2 and TRBJ2-5; D tentatively reads TRBD1 or TRBD2 (5 bases each). There are 14 residues in the CDR3. Germline values: CDR1 SGHTA, CDR2 FQGNSA. The germline V and J ends were trimmed by 0 bases and 5 bases, with 10 bases remaining between them.

The chain uses TRBV6-2 or TRBV6-3 and TRBJ1-2; weak D call: TRBD1 (5 bases). The CDR3 is 13 residues long. Trimming took off 7 bases at V and 4 bases at J, with 13 bases between the two ends. The V gene's germline CDR1 is MNHEY and CDR2 SVGEGT. The CDR3 is CASKKGPVYGYTF. DNA for the CDR3: TGTGCCAGCAAAAAGGGGCCGGTCTATGGCTACACCTTC.

This clonotype has ten or more counts. This chain links TRBV20-1 with TRBJ2-4; TRBD1 might be the D (6 bases). This CDR3 contains 13 residues. The germline V gene has CDR1 DFQATT and CDR2 SNEGSKA (reference sequence). V was shortened by 5 bases and J by 7 bases, with 15 bases between the two germline ends. The CDR3: CSAADRRGNIQYF. The CDR3 region has the DNA TGCAGTGCTGCAGACAGGAGAGGGAACATTCAGTACTTC.

The rearrangement joins TRBV25-1 to TRBJ1-1; 8 bases map to TRBD1. Trimming took 1 base from V and 11 from J; bases not matched to a gene: 9. CDR1 and CDR2 from the germline V gene are MGHDK and SYGVNS. CDR3 length: 14 residues. This CDR3 reads CASSEWGLQGVAFF. The CDR3 DNA reads as TGTGCCAGCAGTGAATGGGGATTACAGGGGGTTGCTTTCTTT. Looking up the rest from reference TRBV25-1 and TRBJ1-1 gives the full variable domain: EADIYQTPRYLVIGTGKKITLECSQTMGHDKMYWYQQDPGMELHLIHYSYGVNSTEKGDLSSESTVSRIRTEHFPLTLESARPSHTSQYLCASSEWGLQGVAFFGQGTRLTVV.

There are a few counts of this clonotype. The chain has TRBV29-1 and TRBJ1-1; the D is unclear. CDR1 is SQVTM and CDR2 is ANQGSEA in the germline V gene. The CDR3 covers 12 residues. Trimming took off 3 bases at V and 3 bases at J, with 8 bases between the two ends. The CDR3 bases are TGCAGCGTTGATTCTGGGTACACTGAAGCTTTCTTT. Amino acids: CSVDSGYTEAFF.

This clonotype has at least ten counts. The CDR3 sequence: CASSPQGGITEAFF. The CDR3 nucleotides are TGTGCCAGCAGCCCACAGGGGGGGATCACTGAAGCTTTCTTT. The chain links TRBV7-9 to TRBJ1-1, with TRBD1 matching over 8 bases. V shed 5 bases and J 4 bases; nucleotides not matched to a gene: 6. The CDR3 sequence is 14 residues long. Looked up from germline, CDR1 is SEHNR and CDR2 is FQNEAQ (reference sequence).